The present TCR beta chain was sequenced within a study of CD8+CD57+ T cells in acquired aplastic anemia. Study background: 3 to 4 ug was the average amount of DNA from sorted CD4+ and CD8+ cells.

V shed 4 bases and J 2 bases; nucleotides not matched to a gene: 3. The CDR3 length is 15 residues. The germline gives CDR1 SNHLY, CDR2 FYNNEI. Researchers used genomic DNA as the template to profile TCR beta VDJ and CDR3. Using its own MiXCR run on the reads, TCRdb lists one record per CDR3 protein. The sample includes 62,000 or so distinct CDR3 sequences, roughly half seen only once; the top ten take around 8.8%. The sample consisted of sorted CD4+, CD8+, or CD8+CD57+ T cells (not recorded which) from PBMCs. The chain employs TRBV2 and TRBJ1-1, with 11 bases fitting TRBD1. The clonotype comes from a human donor in good health, serving as a control. CDR3 coding DNA: TGTGCCAGCAGTGCTAGGACAGGGGGCAACACTGAAGCTTTCTTT. Its protein is CASSARTGGNTEAFF. The full variable domain, with the rest looked up from reference TRBV2 and TRBJ1-1, is EPEVTQTPSHQVTQMGQEVILRCVPISNHLYFYWYRQILGQKVEFLVSFYNNEISEKSEIFDDQFSVERPDGSNFTLKIRSTKLEDSAMYFCASSARTGGNTEAFFGQGTRLTVV.